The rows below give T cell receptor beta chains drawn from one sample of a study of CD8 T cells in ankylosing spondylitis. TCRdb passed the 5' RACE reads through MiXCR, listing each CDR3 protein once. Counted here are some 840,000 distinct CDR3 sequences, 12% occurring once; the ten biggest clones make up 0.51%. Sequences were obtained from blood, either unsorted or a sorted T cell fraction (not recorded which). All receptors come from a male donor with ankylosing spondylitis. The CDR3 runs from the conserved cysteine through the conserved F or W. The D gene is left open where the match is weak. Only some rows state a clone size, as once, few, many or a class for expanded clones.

TGCAGTGCTAGTCTGCCGACAACAAACATTCAGTACTTC | CSASLPTTNIQYF | NA | TRBJ2-4 | TRBV20-1 | NA
TGTGCCAGCAGCCCAGGGACAGGGGGTAGGGATCAGCCCCAGCATTTT | CASSPGTGGRDQPQHF | NA | TRBJ1-5 | TRBV5-5 | TRBD1
TGTGCCAGCAGGTCTTGGGGCAGGGCCAATTCGAACACCGGGGAGCTGTTTTTT | CASRSWGRANSNTGELFF | NA | TRBJ2-2 | TRBV11-1 | NA
TGTGCCAGCAGCTTATCCCGCTTGCGCGGGGAGCTGTTTTTT | CASSLSRLRGELFF | NA | TRBJ2-2 | TRBV7-2 | NA
TGTGCCAGCAGTTTATTGGGACCGAATAGCAATCAGCCCCAGCATTTT | CASSLLGPNSNQPQHF | NA | TRBJ1-5 | TRBV28 | NA
TGTGCCAGCAGTGACAGGGGTTCGGGTTCACCCCTCCACTTT | CASSDRGSGSPLHF | many | TRBJ1-6 | TRBV6-4 | NA
TGTGCCAGCAGCCAGGGGGTTGGATACGGCTACACCTTC | CASSQGVGYGYTF | NA | TRBJ1-2 | TRBV14 | NA
TGTGCCATCAGTGACCTCAGCAATCAGCCCCAGCATTTT | CAISDLSNQPQHF | many | TRBJ1-5 | TRBV10-3 | NA
TGCGCCAGCACCGGACAGGGCACCGGGGAGCTGTTTTTT | CASTGQGTGELFF | NA | TRBJ2-2 | TRBV5-1 | TRBD1
TGCGCCAGCAGACCTCCGGGACAGGGTTCTGGCTACACCTTC | CASRPPGQGSGYTF | many | TRBJ1-2 | TRBV4-1 | TRBD1
TGTGCCAGCAGCCGGGATAGGGGGCACTATGGCTACACCTTC | CASSRDRGHYGYTF | NA | TRBJ1-2 | TRBV7-8 | TRBD1
TGTGCCAGCAAAGGAAGGACAGGGGTATCCGGGGAGCTGTTTTTT | CASKGRTGVSGELFF | NA | TRBJ2-2 | TRBV3-1 | TRBD1
TGCAGTGCTAGAGCTGCGGGGGGCTACACCTTC | CSARAAGGYTF | many | TRBJ1-2 | TRBV20-1 | NA
TGTGCCAGCAGCGCCCGGGGAATGAACACTGAAGCTTACTTT | CASSARGMNTEAYF | NA | TRBJ1-1 | TRBV9 | NA
TGTGCCAGCAGTTACCAGGGGGCCTTTGGATCACCCCTCCACTTT | CASSYQGAFGSPLHF | NA | TRBJ1-6 | TRBV6-5 | TRBD1
TGTGCCAGTAAGACGGGATTTCTTTCACCCCTCCACTTT | CASKTGFLSPLHF | NA | TRBJ1-6 | TRBV6-1 | NA
TGTGCCAGCAGTTTTGGGACAGACACTGAAGCTTTCTTT | CASSFGTDTEAFF | many | TRBJ1-1 | TRBV12-3/TRBV12-4 | TRBD1
TGTGCCAGCAGCAGGCACAGGGGGCCGATCACTGAAGCTTTCTTT | CASSRHRGPITEAFF | few | TRBJ1-1 | TRBV5-8 | TRBD1
TGTGCCAGCAGCCTTGAGCCACGGCTAGATACGCAGTATTTT | CASSLEPRLDTQYF | few | TRBJ2-3 | TRBV4-2 | NA
TGTGCCAGCAGTTCATCCCGGGACAGGGCTCAGCCCCAGCATTTT | CASSSSRDRAQPQHF | NA | TRBJ1-5 | TRBV7-9 | TRBD1
TGTGCCAGCAGTTTCGGGATCCACTACAATGAGCAGTTCTTC | CASSFGIHYNEQFF | many | TRBJ2-1 | TRBV7-2 | NA
TGCAGTGCTCGAGAGCGGGAACAGGCGTACTTC | CSAREREQAYF | NA | TRBJ2-5 | TRBV20-1 | TRBD2
TGCAGTGCTAGTAAGGTTTTTGTCTATGGCTACACCTTC | CSASKVFVYGYTF | NA | TRBJ1-2 | TRBV20-1 | NA
TGCAGTGCTGGGACAGGGGTTGCCTACGAGCAGTACTTC | CSAGTGVAYEQYF | many | TRBJ2-7 | TRBV20-1 | TRBD1
TGCGCCAGCAGCGGGATAGGGGGCTTCGACACCGGGGAGCTGTTTTTT | CASSGIGGFDTGELFF | once | TRBJ2-2 | TRBV5-1 | TRBD1
TGCGCCAGCAGCCAAGATATAACTAGCGGCGCTACCGCGTACTTC | CASSQDITSGATAYF | NA | TRBJ2-4 | TRBV4-3 | TRBD2
TGTGCCACCACTAGGACTAGCGGGAGGAGCTCCTACAATGAGCAGTTCTTC | CATTRTSGRSSYNEQFF | NA | TRBJ2-1 | TRBV2 | TRBD2
TGTGCCAGCAGCCAAGCCCGGACAGGGAGTGAAAAACTGTTTTTT | CASSQARTGSEKLFF | few | TRBJ1-4 | TRBV4-2 | TRBD1
TGCAGTGCTAGAGTACACGGAGCGGGGGGGCCCTATGAGCAGTTCTTC | CSARVHGAGGPYEQFF | NA | TRBJ2-1 | TRBV20-1 | TRBD2
TGTGCCAGCAGTCCTGGGGACTGGGGGAACACTGAAGCTTTCTTT | CASSPGDWGNTEAFF | NA | TRBJ1-1 | TRBV6-1 | NA
TGTGCCATCAGTGCCTCTGCGGGCCTCTCCTACAATGAGCAGTTCTTC | CAISASAGLSYNEQFF | NA | TRBJ2-1 | TRBV10-3 | NA
TGTGCCAGCATATTAGCGGGAGACAATGAGCAGTTCTTC | CASILAGDNEQFF | NA | TRBJ2-1 | TRBV13 | TRBD2
TGCAGTGCAACCCGGCCACTAGCGGGAGCAGATACGCAGTATTTT | CSATRPLAGADTQYF | NA | TRBJ2-3 | TRBV20-1 | TRBD2
TGTGCCAGCTCACCACCGTGGGGCACAGATACGCAGTATTTT | CASSPPWGTDTQYF | NA | TRBJ2-3 | TRBV18 | NA
TGCGCCAGCAGCTTGGCTCGGGACGGGACCTACGAGCAGTACTTC | CASSLARDGTYEQYF | NA | TRBJ2-7 | TRBV5-1 | NA
TGTGCCACCAGTGATTTGCCACCTTACAATGAGCAGTTCTTC | CATSDLPPYNEQFF | many | TRBJ2-1 | TRBV24-1 | NA
TGTGCCAGCAGCCCGAACAGGTACGAGCAGTACTTC | CASSPNRYEQYF | NA | TRBJ2-7 | TRBV14 | NA
TGCAGCGTTGAAGAGTCAGGGCCAGGTACAGATACGCAGTATTTT | CSVEESGPGTDTQYF | NA | TRBJ2-3 | TRBV29-1 | NA
TGCGCCAGCAGCCAATTAGGGCTGTTCGGCACTGAAGCTTTCTTT | CASSQLGLFGTEAFF | few | TRBJ1-1 | TRBV4-3 | NA
TGTGCCAGCAGTCAGGACCCGACTTACCTGGTGCAGTACTTC | CASSQDPTYLVQYF | NA | TRBJ2-7 | TRBV12-3/TRBV12-4 | NA
TGTGCCAGCAACCGGTGGGAAACCGGGGAGCTGTTTTTT | CASNRWETGELFF | few | TRBJ2-2 | TRBV18 | NA
TGCAGTGCGACGACAGTGGCCTATGGCTACACCTTC | CSATTVAYGYTF | few | TRBJ1-2 | TRBV20-1 | NA
TGTGCCAGCCTACTGGGGGGAAACAGGGGCAAGGGCTACACCTTC | CASLLGGNRGKGYTF | NA | TRBJ1-2 | TRBV5-6 | TRBD1
TGCAGTGCCAGGGAGACTCAGGGATACGAGCAGTACTTC | CSARETQGYEQYF | few | TRBJ2-7 | TRBV20-1 | NA
TGCAGTGCTAGACGACTAGCGGGTATTAACACAGATACGCAGTATTTT | CSARRLAGINTDTQYF | few | TRBJ2-3 | TRBV20-1 | TRBD2
TGTGCCAGCAGCCCCCGGGCACAGAAAGAGACCCAGTACTTC | CASSPRAQKETQYF | few | TRBJ2-5 | TRBV7-9 | NA
TGTGCCAGCAACCTCGGACAGGGGTTATACGAGCAGTACTTC | CASNLGQGLYEQYF | many | TRBJ2-7 | TRBV12-3/TRBV12-4 | TRBD1
TGTGCCAGCAGTTACCGTCCGGTACGGTCCAACGAGCAGTACTTC | CASSYRPVRSNEQYF | few | TRBJ2-7 | TRBV6-2/TRBV6-3 | NA
TGTGCCAGCAGCTCCCGGACTAGCGGGAGGGCCCGTGAGACCCAGTACTTC | CASSSRTSGRARETQYF | few | TRBJ2-5 | TRBV7-9 | TRBD2
TGTGCCAGCGGCCGACAGGGGAACTACAATGAGCAGTTCTTC | CASGRQGNYNEQFF | many | TRBJ2-1 | TRBV27 | TRBD1
TGTGCCAGCAGCGTAGGGATCCCCTCTGGGGCCAACGTCCTGACTTTC | CASSVGIPSGANVLTF | NA | TRBJ2-6 | TRBV9 | NA
TGTGCCAGCAGTTTAGGGACTACCCCTTATGGCTACACCTTC | CASSLGTTPYGYTF | many | TRBJ1-2 | TRBV12-3/TRBV12-4 | NA
TGTGCCAGCAGCCAAATGACCGGAGGCGAGCAGTACTTC | CASSQMTGGEQYF | few | TRBJ2-7 | TRBV3-1 | NA
TGCAGCGTTGCTTGGAGCGTGGAGACCCAGTACTTC | CSVAWSVETQYF | many | TRBJ2-5 | TRBV29-1 | NA
TGCAGTGCTACTGTAACTACCTTCTCCTACGAGCAGTACTTC | CSATVTTFSYEQYF | NA | TRBJ2-7 | TRBV20-1 | NA
TGCGCCAGCAGGTTTTCGGGACTAGATTCCTACGAGCAGTACTTC | CASRFSGLDSYEQYF | few | TRBJ2-7 | TRBV5-1 | TRBD2
TGTGCCAGCAGCTTAGCAGGGACCGGGACTAGCGGGACGGTTGAGCAGTTCTTC | CASSLAGTGTSGTVEQFF | NA | TRBJ2-1 | TRBV7-2 | TRBD2
TGCAGCGTTGAGGACTTGGGCGGGACAGCTTACTACGAGCAGTACTTC | CSVEDLGGTAYYEQYF | many | TRBJ2-7 | TRBV29-1 | NA
TGTGCCAGCAGCTTAATCCCTGATGCAACTAATGAAAAACTGTTTTTT | CASSLIPDATNEKLFF | NA | TRBJ1-4 | TRBV7-8 | NA